The next 31 T cell receptor beta chains were all read from a single sample in a study of T-cell reconstitution after alpha-beta-depleted transplantation in children. Using unique molecular identifiers, the investigators prepared the TCRbeta library. TCRdb called the PCR reads again in MiXCR, with one record for every CDR3 protein. This sample has under 4,500 distinct CDR3 sequences, with roughly a fifth found just once. Sequenced material: PBMCs, mostly from graft donor cells, taken 180 days after TCRalphabeta/CD19-depleted stem cell transplant. Receptors originate from a male patient aged 2-10 years who had a stem cell transplant for acute lymphoblastic leukemia, so the T cells may come from the graft donor.

This clonotype rates as medium-sized. The V call is TRBV7-9, the J call TRBJ2-7; 8 bases are shared with TRBD1. Germline CDR1 SEHNR, CDR2 FQNEAQ (reference sequence). CDR3 length: 13 amino acids. V lost 7 bases, J lost 3 bases, and 5 bases stayed unmatched. CDR3 sequence: CASKNTGGYEQYF. The DNA for the CDR3 is TGTGCCAGCAAGAATACAGGGGGCTACGAGCAGTACTTC.

Relative to its sample, this clonotype is medium-sized. The chain links TRBV6-5 to TRBJ1-2, with D possibly TRBD1 on 6 matching bases. The germline V and J ends were trimmed by 5 bases and 3 bases, with 10 bases remaining between them. There are 13 residues in the CDR3. Germline V gives CDR1 MNHEY, CDR2 SVGAGI. The CDR3 spells CASSRDTYYGYTF. The CDR3 region has the DNA TGTGCCAGCAGTAGGGACACCTACTATGGCTACACCTTC.

This clonotype was observed many times. This chain uses TRBV19 with TRBJ2-7; D unclear. Trimming left V 1 base short and J 4 bases short, with 11 bases between. Germline CDR1 is LNHDA and CDR2 is SQIVND (reference sequence). There are 14 residues in the CDR3. In DNA form, the CDR3 reads TGTGCCAGTAGTATAGGTCCGTCTTCTTACGAGCAGTACTTC. This sequence encodes CASSIGPSSYEQYF.

This clonotype was seen repeatedly, ten times or more. The chain has TRBV14 and TRBJ2-7; 11 positions match TRBD2. The CDR3 length is 17 residues. The germline V gene encodes CDR1 SGHDN and CDR2 FVKESK. V shed 1 base and J 4 bases; nucleotides not matched to a gene: 9. The CDR3: CASSQGLTSGSRYEQYF. The CDR3 DNA reads TGTGCCAGCAGCCAAGGACTAACTAGCGGGAGTAGATACGAGCAGTACTTC.

This clonotype was recorded at least ten times. The V call is TRBV5-1, the J call TRBJ2-7; 8 bases map to TRBD2. Germline CDR1 and CDR2: SGHRS and YFSETQ. The CDR3 loop spans 15 amino acids. The V and J ends lost 0 bases and 3 bases, in that order; junction bases with no gene match: 5. For the CDR3, the DNA is TGCGCCAGCAGCTTGGAGGGACTAGTAAACTACGAGCAGTACTTC. This encodes CASSLEGLVNYEQYF.

By sample fraction, this clonotype is medium-sized. This chain uses TRBV19 with TRBJ2-1, with unresolved D. V was clipped by 1 base and J by 5 bases, with 6 bases between them. Germline-derived CDR1 and CDR2 are LNHDA and SQIVND (reference sequence). The CDR3 is 13 residues long. The CDR3 protein is CASSIGIDNEQFF. The DNA of the CDR3 is TGTGCCAGTAGTATAGGGATCGACAATGAGCAGTTCTTC.

In this sample, this clonotype turned up many times. The genes are TRBV11-2 and TRBJ1-5; unclear D gene. The CDR3 has 13 amino acids. Per the germline V gene, CDR1 is SGHAT and CDR2 is FQNNGV. Trimming removed 5 bases from V and 5 bases from J, with 10 bases in between. This CDR3 is CASSHGSDQPQHF. Here the CDR3 DNA reads TGTGCCAGCAGCCACGGGTCGGATCAGCCCCAGCATTTT.

This clonotype is labeled medium-sized. V gene TRBV11-2 combines with J gene TRBJ2-7; D gene uncertain. V lost 5 bases, J lost 2 bases, and 16 bases lay in between. Germline V gene lookup returns CDR1 SGHAT and CDR2 FQNNGV. This CDR3 has 15 amino acids. The CDR3 nucleotides are TGTGCCAGCAGCCCTAAAGGACGGACGCCCTACGAGCAGTACTTC. Translated: CASSPKGRTPYEQYF. The whole variable domain, filled in from reference TRBV11-2 and TRBJ2-7, reads EAGVAQSPRYKIIEKRQSVAFWCNPISGHATLYWYQQILGQGPKLLIQFQNNGVVDDSQLPKDRFSAERLKGVDSTLKIQPAKLEDSAVYLCASSPKGRTPYEQYFGPGTRLTVT.

Relative to its sample, this clonotype is medium-sized (0.01 to 0.1%). This chain joins TRBV7-9 and TRBJ1-4; D not certain. CDR3 size: 14 residues. V was pared by 5 bases and J by 5 bases, with 12 bases between. The germline gives CDR1 SEHNR, CDR2 FQNEAQ (reference sequence). CDR3 residues: CASSVGNGNEKLFF. Here the CDR3 DNA reads TGTGCCAGCAGCGTGGGCAACGGGAATGAAAAACTGTTTTTT.

This clonotype is deemed medium-sized. The genes are TRBV12-3 or TRBV12-4 and TRBJ2-1; 8 bases agree with TRBD2. CDR3 size: 14 residues. The V and J ends lost 6 bases and 8 bases, in that order; junction bases with no gene match: 9. CDR3 residues: CASRSYGRDDEQFF. The CDR3 nucleotides are TGTGCCAGCAGGAGTTACGGGAGGGATGATGAGCAGTTCTTC.

This clonotype was observed at least ten times. The chain employs TRBV5-1 and TRBJ1-2, with 9 bases identical to TRBD1. The germline gives CDR1 SGHRS, CDR2 YFSETQ. Trimming at V came to 0 bases and at J to 5 bases, leaving 11 bases not matched to a gene. This CDR3 is built from 17 residues. The CDR3 DNA reads as TGCGCCAGCAGCTTGGAGGGCACGGGGGGACAGGGATATGGCTACACCTTC. Protein product: CASSLEGTGGQGYGYTF.

This clonotype is medium-sized within its sample. The V and J genes are TRBV7-9 and TRBJ1-5; D possibly corresponds to TRBD1 (5 bases). The germline gives CDR1 SEHNR, CDR2 FQNEAQ (reference sequence). V was shortened by 1 base and J by 2 bases, with 12 bases between the two germline ends. The CDR3 length is 16 residues. The CDR3 region has the DNA TGTGCCAGCAGCTTAGTTTTGGGACCTCGCAATCAGCCCCAGCATTTT. As protein: CASSLVLGPRNQPQHF. Combining the CDR3 with reference TRBV7-9 and TRBJ1-5 gives the whole variable domain DTGVSQNPRHKITKRGQNVTFRCDPISEHNRLYWYRQTLGQGPEFLTYFQNEAQLEKSRLLSDRFSAERPKGSFSTLEIQRTEQGDSAMYLCASSLVLGPRNQPQHFGDGTRLSIL.

This clonotype counts as medium-sized. This chain connects TRBV12-3 or TRBV12-4 to TRBJ2-1; 8 positions match TRBD2. This CDR3 region has 15 residues. Trimming took 2 bases from V and 8 from J; bases not matched to a gene: 8. The DNA for the CDR3 is TGTGCCAGCAGTTTAAGGGCGGGAGGCGAGTATGAGCAGTTCTTC. Its translation: CASSLRAGGEYEQFF.

V usage is TRBV19 and J usage is TRBJ2-1; no reliable D call. The V and J ends lost 8 bases and 8 bases respectively, with 7 bases between them. The CDR3 is 10 residues long. Per the germline V gene, CDR1 is LNHDA and CDR2 is SQIVND (reference sequence). DNA for the CDR3: TGTGCCAGTGGCACGTATGAGCAGTTCTTC. Residues: CASGTYEQFF.

This chain joins TRBV6-1 and TRBJ2-5, with D perhaps TRBD1 or TRBD2 (6 bases each). The CDR3 has 13 residues. V was cut by 6 bases and J by 5 bases, with 13 bases left in between. Germline lookup yields CDR1 MNHNS and CDR2 SASEGT. The CDR3 loop is CASREGQGETQYF. For the CDR3, the DNA is TGTGCCAGCAGGGAGGGGCAGGGGGAGACCCAGTACTTC.

This clonotype was counted many times. This chain joins TRBV5-8 and TRBJ1-1; 9 bases are shared with TRBD1. The length of the CDR3 is 14 residues. With V trimmed by 6 bases and J by 3 bases, 6 bases remained unmatched. Germline V CDR1 and CDR2: SGHTS, YDEGEE. The CDR3 DNA is TGTGCCAGCACCCCAGACAGGGGGGACACTGAAGCTTTCTTT. It specifies CASTPDRGDTEAFF.

This clonotype was detected ten times or more. V is TRBV3-1 and J is TRBJ2-7; 15 bases match TRBD2. V lost 4 bases to trimming and J lost 3 bases; unmatched junction nucleotides: 4. The CDR3 extends over 16 amino acids. CDR1 and CDR2 from the germline V gene are LGHDT and YNNKEL (reference sequence). CDR3 nucleotides: TGTGCCAGCAGCCTCAGGACTAGCGGGAGGGTCTACGAGCAGTACTTC. This encodes CASSLRTSGRVYEQYF.

This clonotype showed up many times. V is TRBV5-1 and J is TRBJ2-1; 12 bases match TRBD2. The V and J ends lost 1 base and 8 bases, in that order; junction bases with no gene match: 4. This CDR3 is built from 15 residues. Germline-derived CDR1 and CDR2 are SGHRS and YFSETQ. The CDR3: CASSLSPSGGDEQFF. In DNA, the CDR3 is TGCGCCAGCAGCTTGTCTCCTAGCGGGGGGGATGAGCAGTTCTTC.

This clonotype has ten or more counts. The chain uses TRBV2 and TRBJ2-1; tentatively, D is TRBD1 (5 bases). Deletions cut 8 bases from V and 4 bases from J, with 18 bases between. Germline-derived CDR1 and CDR2 are SNHLY and FYNNEI. The CDR3 spans 15 residues. CDR3 sequence reads: CASGSQGSRYNEQFF. The CDR3 DNA is TGTGCCAGCGGAAGTCAGGGATCGCGGTACAATGAGCAGTTCTTC.

In its sample, this clonotype is medium-sized (0.01 to 0.1%). The chain links TRBV3-1 to TRBJ1-1, with TRBD1 identical over 10 bases. The CDR3 spans 15 residues. Germline V CDR1 and CDR2: LGHDT, YNNKEL (reference sequence). V lost 4 bases to trimming and J lost 10 bases; unmatched junction nucleotides: 12. CDR3 amino acids: CASSPRDRGGSRAFF. For the CDR3, the DNA is TGTGCCAGCAGCCCCCGGGACAGGGGAGGGAGTAGAGCTTTCTTT.

This clonotype was observed at least ten times. The V and J genes are TRBV7-9 and TRBJ1-2; 8 bases are a match to TRBD1. J lost 5 bases, V lost 4 bases, and 6 bases had no gene match. Germline values: CDR1 SEHNR, CDR2 FQNEAQ (reference sequence). The CDR3 sequence is 14 residues long. DNA for the CDR3: TGTGCCAGCAGCTGGGGGACAGGACGGTATGGCTACACCTTC. This gives the protein CASSWGTGRYGYTF.

This clonotype was counted many times. J is TRBJ1-2 and V is TRBV5-5; D gene ambiguous. CDR3 length equals 15 residues. V was pared by 4 bases and J by 0 bases, with 13 bases between. Germline CDR1 SGHKS, CDR2 YYEKEE (reference sequence). The CDR3 loop is CASSATTATNYGYTF. The CDR3 DNA sequence: TGTGCCAGCAGCGCAACAACAGCGACTAACTATGGCTACACCTTC.

This clonotype was found many times. This sequence joins TRBV5-4 and TRBJ2-3; tentatively, D is TRBD2 (5 bases). CDR1 SGHNT and CDR2 YYREEE come from the germline V gene (reference sequence). CDR3 length: 14 amino acids. With 4 bases removed from V and 7 bases from J, the gap between germline ends came to 16 bases. As DNA, the CDR3 is TGTGCCAGCAGCCCAGACACTGTCGGGAATACGCAGTATTTT. Translation gives CASSPDTVGNTQYF. Full variable domain (outside the CDR3, taken from reference TRBV5-4 and TRBJ2-3): ETGVTQSPTHLIKTRGQQVTLRCSSQSGHNTVSWYQQALGQGPQFIFQYYREEENGRGNFPPRFSGLQFPNYSSELNVNALELDDSALYLCASSPDTVGNTQYFGPGTRLTVL.

In its sample, this clonotype was seen many times. The rearrangement joins TRBV3-1 to TRBJ2-2; D possibly matches TRBD1 or TRBD2 (6 bases each). This CDR3 is built from 16 residues. Germline values: CDR1 LGHDT, CDR2 YNNKEL (reference sequence). V lost 0 bases to trimming and J lost 4 bases, with 12 bases between them. The CDR3 region is CASSQETRGLTGELFF. CDR3 bases: TGTGCCAGCAGCCAAGAGACCCGGGGGCTCACCGGGGAGCTGTTTTTT.

This clonotype was counted a single time. This chain uses TRBV7-9 with TRBJ2-7; tentative D call: TRBD2 (6 bases). The CDR3 has 15 amino acids. Germline V CDR1 and CDR2: SEHNR, FQNEAQ (reference sequence). The ends were cut back, 4 bases at V and 3 bases at J, with 16 bases in the middle. The CDR3 loop is CASSSRRAGGYEQYF. CDR3 sequence (DNA): TGTGCCAGCAGCTCAAGACGAGCGGGTGGCTACGAGCAGTACTTC.

This clonotype was seen at least ten times. The chain couples TRBV7-9 to TRBJ1-1; no clear D. V lost 0 bases and J 0 bases, leaving 8 bases between the germline ends. There are 15 residues in the CDR3. Germline CDR1 is SEHNR and CDR2 is FQNEAQ (reference sequence). Here the CDR3 DNA reads TGTGCCAGCAGCTTAGCCAGAGAAGTGAACACTGAAGCTTTCTTT. As protein: CASSLAREVNTEAFF.

This clonotype was counted many times. The chain combines TRBV6-2 or TRBV6-3 with TRBJ1-1; 11 bases agree with TRBD1. There are 15 residues in the CDR3. V shed 6 bases and J 5 bases; nucleotides not matched to a gene: 8. CDR1 MNHEY and CDR2 SVGEGT come from the germline V gene. Written as DNA, the CDR3 is TGTGCCAGCAGGGGACAGGGGGTTGCAGGGACTGAAGCTTTCTTT. This codes for CASRGQGVAGTEAFF.

By share, this clonotype ranks as medium-sized. V usage is TRBV7-6 and J usage is TRBJ2-2, with 7 nucleotides matching TRBD1. CDR1 SGHVS and CDR2 FNYEAQ come from the germline V gene. The CDR3 consists of 16 residues. Trimming cost V 5 bases and J 4 bases; bases outside gene matches: 10. The CDR3 DNA follows: TGTGCCAGCAGCCCACGACAGGGCGAGGGCACCGGGGAGCTGTTTTTT. This encodes CASSPRQGEGTGELFF. Supplemented by reference TRBV7-6 and TRBJ2-2, the full variable domain reads GAGVSQSPRYKVTKRGQDVALRCDPISGHVSLYWYRQALGQGPEFLTYFNYEAQQDKSGLPNDRFSAERPEGSISTLTIQRTEQRDSAMYRCASSPRQGEGTGELFFGEGSRLTVL.

In this sample, this clonotype turned up many times. The chain combines TRBV7-9 with TRBJ2-7; 10 bases are shared with TRBD1. Germline lookup yields CDR1 SEHNR and CDR2 FQNEAQ (reference sequence). Losses at the gene ends were 1 base for V and 5 bases for J; bases not matched to a gene: 2. The CDR3 extends over 14 amino acids. The CDR3 spells CASSLGQGAHEQYF. The CDR3 bases are TGTGCCAGCAGCTTAGGACAGGGGGCCCACGAGCAGTACTTC.

This clonotype occurred many times. This rearrangement joins TRBV29-1 to TRBJ2-1; D is undetermined. This CDR3 spans 10 amino acids. The V end lost 0 bases, the J end lost 7 bases, and 1 base lay between the germline ends. Germline assignment: CDR1 SQVTM and CDR2 ANQGSEA. This chain's CDR3 is CSVEENEQFF. The CDR3 nucleotides read TGCAGCGTTGAAGAAAATGAGCAGTTCTTC.

This clonotype was observed at least ten times. V is TRBV11-1 and J is TRBJ2-1, with a possible D match to TRBD2 (5 bases). In germline, CDR1 is SGHAT, CDR2 FQDESV (reference sequence). CDR3 size: 19 residues. Trimming stripped 5 bases from V and 7 bases from J, with 30 bases between. CDR3 nucleotide sequence: TGTGCCAGCAGCCTCCCGTCGGGGTCCGGGTCCCCCAGGAGGAATGAGCAGTTCTTC. This translates into CASSLPSGSGSPRRNEQFF.